These 32 T cell receptor beta chains share one sample of origin, sequenced in a study of cytotoxic CD8 clonotypes in ibrutinib-treated CLL. Profiling relied on immunoSEQ multiplex PCR, and the TCRdb table lists in-frame clones only, not all of them. Counted here are 150,000 to 200,000 clones, more than 75% occurring once; the ten biggest clones make up under 2.5%. Source: PBMCs, taken after 12 months of ibrutinib treatment. The receptors shown here come from a human donor with chronic lymphocytic leukemia.

The genes are TRBV7-6 and TRBJ2-3; the D is unclear. The CDR3 totals 14 residues. From germline, CDR1 is SGHVS and CDR2 FNYEAQ. Trimming pared 2 bases from V and 1 base from J, leaving 7 bases between. CDR3 coding DNA: TGTGCCAGCAGCTTAAGGGCGGGCACAGATACGCAGTATTTT. Protein sequence: CASSLRAGTDTQYF. The complete variable domain, with remaining parts taken from reference TRBV7-6 and TRBJ2-3, reads GAGVSQSPRYKVTKRGQDVALRCDPISGHVSLYWYRQALGQGPEFLTYFNYEAQQDKSGLPNDRFSAERPEGSISTLTIQRTEQRDSAMYRCASSLRAGTDTQYFGPGTRLTVL.

V and J are TRBV5-1 and TRBJ2-2, with 11 nucleotides matching TRBD2. CDR3 size: 16 residues. Unmatched junction bases numbered 4, after V lost 5 bases and J lost 1 base. CDR1 and CDR2 from the germline V gene are SGHRS and YFSETQ. CDR3 sequence: CASRQTSGRNTGELFF. The CDR3 region has the DNA TGCGCCAGCAGACAAACTAGCGGGAGGAACACCGGGGAGCTGTTTTTT.

The chain carries TRBV5-1 and TRBJ2-3; the D call may be TRBD1 or TRBD2 (6 bases each). CDR3 length: 17 amino acids. Germline V gene data show CDR1 as SGHRS and CDR2 as YFSETQ. The V end lost 4 bases, the J end lost 2 bases, and 20 bases lay between the germline ends. The CDR3 coding sequence is TGCGCCAGCAGCCCGGGGGCCGGCGGGACCCTCACAGATACGCAGTATTTT. Translated, it gives CASSPGAGGTLTDTQYF.

A single count supports this clone. Other DNA variants within this sample encode the same CDR3. V and J are TRBV18 and TRBJ1-1; D is uncertain. V lost 1 base and J 0 bases, leaving 6 bases between the germline ends. Germline V gene sequence: CDR1 KGHSH, CDR2 LQKENI. This CDR3 has 14 residues. CDR3 sequence: CASSPQGLNTEAFF. The DNA of the CDR3 is TGTGCCAGCTCACCACAGGGTTTGAACACTGAAGCTTTCTTT.

This chain uses TRBV10-3 with TRBJ2-5; D might be TRBD2 (7 bases). Trimming cost V 4 bases and J 4 bases, with 13 bases left between them. This CDR3 spans 14 amino acids. Germline values: CDR1 ENHRY, CDR2 SYGVKD. The CDR3 DNA follows: TGTGCCATCAGTGGGGATGGGGGGGCAGAGACCCAGTACTTC. Its translation: CAISGDGGAETQYF.

This sequence joins TRBV28 and TRBJ2-7; possible D gene TRBD2, 5 bases. Trimming removed 8 bases at V and 5 bases at J, with 25 bases between. The length of the CDR3 is 16 residues. Germline values: CDR1 MDHEN, CDR2 SYDVKM. This chain's CDR3 is CASETQMRGLINEQYF. The CDR3, as DNA: TGTGCCAGCGAGACCCAAATGAGAGGGTTAATCAACGAGCAGTACTTC.

This clone turned up a few times. The chain combines TRBV2 with TRBJ2-7, with 9 positions matching TRBD2. Trimming at V came to 6 bases and at J to 4 bases, leaving 7 bases not matched to a gene. The CDR3 consists of 14 residues. CDR1 is SNHLY, CDR2 FYNNEI, per germline. CDR3 nucleotides: TGTGCCAGCAGAGACTCTGCGGGGGGGTACGAGCAGTACTTC. Residues: CASRDSAGGYEQYF.

The chain combines TRBV7-9 with TRBJ2-3, with unresolved D. From germline, CDR1 is SEHNR and CDR2 FQNEAQ (reference sequence). The CDR3 is 13 amino acids. The V end was cut by 6 bases, the J end by 5 bases, with 12 bases between. The CDR3 DNA reads as TGTGCCAGCAGTCCTACCCCAGTAGATACGCAGTATTTT. Translating it yields CASSPTPVDTQYF.

The chain joins TRBV2 to TRBJ1-5; D is uncertain. This CDR3 has 14 residues. Germline CDR1 is SNHLY and CDR2 is FYNNEI. V lost 7 bases to trimming and J lost 2 bases, with 12 bases between them. The DNA for the CDR3 is TGTGCCAGCACCCGGGAGTTCGGCAATCAGCCCCAGCATTTT. Residues: CASTREFGNQPQHF. The full variable domain, in which reference TRBV2 and TRBJ1-5 provide the parts outside the CDR3, is EPEVTQTPSHQVTQMGQEVILRCVPISNHLYFYWYRQILGQKVEFLVSFYNNEISEKSEIFDDQFSVERPDGSNFTLKIRSTKLEDSAMYFCASTREFGNQPQHFGDGTRLSIL.

The rearrangement uses TRBV28 and TRBJ2-3, with TRBD2 matching over 10 bases. The CDR3 loop spans 14 amino acids. The trim removed 5 bases at V and 5 bases at J, leaving 4 bases unmatched. Germline lookup yields CDR1 MDHEN and CDR2 SYDVKM. The CDR3 loop reads CASSPSGRVDTQYF. In DNA, the CDR3 is TGTGCCAGCAGTCCCAGCGGGAGGGTAGATACGCAGTATTTT.

Written as DNA, the CDR3 is TGTGCCAGCGCTCGGGTAAGCACGATCTCCTACGAGCAGTACTTC. The encoded protein is CASARVSTISYEQYF. This chain connects TRBV2 to TRBJ2-7; D gene ambiguous. V was cut by 8 bases and J by 0 bases, with 17 bases left in between. Germline V gene lookup returns CDR1 SNHLY and CDR2 FYNNEI. The CDR3 length is 15 residues.

The chain employs TRBV27 and TRBJ2-3; maybe TRBD2 (6 bases). The CDR3 runs to 14 residues. The germline V gene encodes CDR1 MNHEY and CDR2 SMNVEV (reference sequence). V was clipped by 3 bases and J by 0 bases, with 7 bases between them. CDR3 region: CASSLDYSTDTQYF. The DNA for the CDR3 is TGTGCCAGCAGTTTGGACTATAGCACAGATACGCAGTATTTT.

The rearrangement links TRBV7-9 to TRBJ2-7; no reliable D call. Germline CDR1 SEHNR, CDR2 FQNEAQ (reference sequence). V gave up 2 bases and J gave up 2 bases, with 13 bases separating them. The CDR3 covers 15 residues. The CDR3 sequence: CASSLSVHPPYEQYF. For the CDR3, the DNA is TGTGCCAGCAGCTTATCCGTACACCCACCCTACGAGCAGTACTTC. Using reference TRBV7-9 and TRBJ2-7 for the parts outside the CDR3, the full variable domain is DTGVSQNPRHKITKRGQNVTFRCDPISEHNRLYWYRQTLGQGPEFLTYFQNEAQLEKSRLLSDRFSAERPKGSFSTLEIQRTEQGDSAMYLCASSLSVHPPYEQYFGPGTRLTVT.

This sequence joins TRBV7-8 and TRBJ1-5, with 8 bases that match TRBD1. The V gene's germline CDR1 is SGHVS and CDR2 FQNEAQ. V shed 1 base and J 5 bases; nucleotides not matched to a gene: 10. The CDR3 is 17 amino acids. CDR3 in DNA: TGTGCCAGCAGCTTAGGATCCCGACAGGGGTTAGATCAGCCCCAGCATTTT. Its translation is CASSLGSRQGLDQPQHF.

CDR3 region: CASSLVTKGYTF. The CDR3 coding sequence is TGTGCCAGCAGCTTAGTAACGAAGGGCTACACCTTC. The gene calls are TRBV7-9 and TRBJ1-2; the D is unclear. V was clipped by 1 base and J by 8 bases, with 8 bases between them. The CDR3 extends over 12 amino acids. The V gene's germline CDR1 is SEHNR and CDR2 FQNEAQ (reference sequence). Full variable domain (remainder filled in from reference TRBV7-9 and TRBJ1-2): DTGVSQNPRHKITKRGQNVTFRCDPISEHNRLYWYRQTLGQGPEFLTYFQNEAQLEKSRLLSDRFSAERPKGSFSTLEIQRTEQGDSAMYLCASSLVTKGYTFGSGTRLTVV.

To note about this clone: The same CDR3 arises from other DNA sequences in this sample as well. V and J are TRBV5-1 and TRBJ2-3; 10 nucleotides agree with TRBD2. The germline gives CDR1 SGHRS, CDR2 YFSETQ. The CDR3 totals 16 residues. The junction had 8 bases not matched to a gene; V was cut back by 4 bases and J by 3 bases. CDR3 DNA sequence: TGCGCCAGCAGCCTCCGGACTAGCGGAGGAACAGATACGCAGTATTTT. It yields the protein CASSLRTSGGTDTQYF.

The V gene is TRBV6-1, the J gene TRBJ2-3; perhaps TRBD2 as D (6 bases). The CDR3 is made up of 15 amino acids. V lost 8 bases and J lost 1, with 16 bases in between. Per the germline V gene, CDR1 is MNHNS and CDR2 is SASEGT. The CDR3: CASVRRETGTDTQYF. CDR3 DNA: TGTGCCAGCGTTAGACGGGAGACTGGCACAGATACGCAGTATTTT.

This clone appeared a single time. The chain has TRBV7-9 and TRBJ1-6; 8 bases match TRBD1. Germline V gene lookup returns CDR1 SEHNR and CDR2 FQNEAQ (reference sequence). The CDR3 loop spans 15 amino acids. The junction had 7 bases not matched to a gene; V was cut back by 5 bases and J by 7 bases. CDR3 amino acids: CASSREDRANSPLHF. For the CDR3, the DNA is TGTGCCAGCAGCCGCGAGGACAGGGCAAATTCACCCCTCCACTTT. The variable domain in full, with the rest retrieved from reference TRBV7-9 and TRBJ1-6, is DTGVSQNPRHKITKRGQNVTFRCDPISEHNRLYWYRQTLGQGPEFLTYFQNEAQLEKSRLLSDRFSAERPKGSFSTLEIQRTEQGDSAMYLCASSREDRANSPLHFGNGTRLTVT.

The chain combines TRBV19 with TRBJ2-2, with D uncertain. The germline V gene has CDR1 LNHDA and CDR2 SQIVND (reference sequence). V gave up 5 bases and J gave up 1 base, with 5 bases separating them. CDR3 size: 13 residues. CDR3 DNA: TGTGCCAGTAGTTGGGGGAACACCGGGGAGCTGTTTTTT. Translation: CASSWGNTGELFF.

The chain joins TRBV5-4 to TRBJ2-2; D tentatively fits TRBD1 or TRBD2 (5 bases each). This CDR3 is built from 17 residues. V was cut by 4 bases and J by 1 base, with 17 bases left in between. Germline V lookup: CDR1 SGHNT, CDR2 YYREEE (reference sequence). The CDR3 reads CASSPSRDGQNTGELFF. The CDR3 DNA follows: TGTGCCAGCAGCCCAAGCAGGGACGGGCAGAACACCGGGGAGCTGTTTTTT.

The chain uses TRBV7-2 and TRBJ2-7; 7 bases align to TRBD2. V lost 5 bases, J lost 9 bases, and 10 bases stayed unmatched. The V gene's germline CDR1 is SGHTA and CDR2 FQGNSA. This CDR3 comprises 13 residues. CDR3 DNA sequence: TGTGCCAGCAGCACGCCTACTAGCGTTTGGCAGTACTTC. Amino acid sequence: CASSTPTSVWQYF.

The chain carries TRBV4-3 and TRBJ2-7, with TRBD2 matching over 8 bases. Germline values: CDR1 LGHNA, CDR2 YSLEER. Trimming at V came to 4 bases and at J to 2 bases, leaving 7 bases not matched to a gene. The CDR3 runs 15 residues. The DNA of the CDR3 is TGCGCCAGCAGCCTAGCAAGCGGGGGAGCCTACGAGCAGTACTTC. Protein product: CASSLASGGAYEQYF.

The chain joins TRBV5-1 to TRBJ1-4; D may be TRBD1 (6 bases). Germline CDR1 is SGHRS and CDR2 is YFSETQ. The length of the CDR3 is 14 residues. With 0 bases removed from V and 6 bases from J, the gap between germline ends came to 9 bases. Written as DNA, the CDR3 is TGCGCCAGCAGCTTGGCGGGGGCTGATGAAAAACTGTTTTTT. It is translated as CASSLAGADEKLFF.

The rearrangement uses TRBV19 and TRBJ1-2; the D gene is possibly TRBD1 (6 bases). The CDR3 has 12 residues. Trimming left V 8 bases short and J 3 bases short, with 10 bases between. Germline values: CDR1 LNHDA, CDR2 SQIVND (reference sequence). The CDR3: CASSDRYYGYTF. The CDR3 region has the DNA TGTGCCAGTTCCGACAGGTACTATGGCTACACCTTC.

This rearrangement joins TRBV5-1 to TRBJ2-2, with TRBD1 matching over 8 bases. This CDR3 has 17 amino acids. J was trimmed by 4 bases and V by 0 bases; bases with no gene match: 8. Germline CDR1 and CDR2: SGHRS and YFSETQ. The chain's CDR3 is CASSLAAGGAATGELFF. In DNA, the CDR3 is TGCGCCAGCAGCTTGGCTGCAGGGGGCGCCGCCACCGGGGAGCTGTTTTTT. The entire variable domain, with the rest obtained from reference TRBV5-1 and TRBJ2-2, is as follows: KAGVTQTPRYLIKTRGQQVTLSCSPISGHRSVSWYQQTPGQGLQFLFEYFSETQRNKGNFPGRFSGRQFSNSRSEMNVSTLELGDSALYLCASSLAAGGAATGELFFGEGSRLTVL.

CDR3 in DNA: TGTGCCAGCAGCTCAAGCCCCGGGTCCTATAATTCACCCCTCCACTTT. Translation gives CASSSSPGSYNSPLHF. The rearrangement links TRBV7-6 to TRBJ1-6; D unresolved. Deletions cut 4 bases from V and 1 base from J, with 11 bases between. Per germline, CDR1 SGHVS and CDR2 FNYEAQ. This CDR3 contains 16 residues. The full variable domain, rest sourced from reference TRBV7-6 and TRBJ1-6, is GAGVSQSPRYKVTKRGQDVALRCDPISGHVSLYWYRQALGQGPEFLTYFNYEAQQDKSGLPNDRFSAERPEGSISTLTIQRTEQRDSAMYRCASSSSPGSYNSPLHFGNGTRLTVT.

The chain links TRBV4-3 to TRBJ1-2; D ambiguous. The V and J ends lost 0 bases and 5 bases respectively, with 16 bases between them. CDR1 and CDR2 (germline): LGHNA, YSLEER. The CDR3 consists of 16 residues. The CDR3 protein is CASSQDTGWRWYGYTF. The CDR3 bases are TGCGCCAGCAGCCAAGATACCGGGTGGCGGTGGTATGGCTACACCTTC.

The rearrangement joins TRBV4-3 to TRBJ2-2; no reliable D call. CDR3 size: 15 residues. Per the germline V gene, CDR1 is LGHNA and CDR2 is YSLEER. Trimming removed 1 base at V and 7 bases at J, with 13 bases between. The CDR3 is CASSQVVGLGGELFF. As DNA, the CDR3 is TGCGCCAGCAGCCAAGTCGTCGGGCTGGGCGGGGAGCTGTTTTTT.

The chain combines TRBV19 with TRBJ2-6, with 9 bases lining up with TRBD1. The CDR3 sequence is 17 residues long. Losses at the gene ends were 8 bases for V and 4 bases for J; bases not matched to a gene: 12. Per germline, CDR1 LNHDA and CDR2 SQIVND (reference sequence). CDR3 sequence: CASAYRRDRVGANVLTF. The CDR3 DNA reads as TGTGCCAGTGCCTACCGCCGGGACAGGGTCGGGGCCAACGTCCTGACTTTC.

In its sample, this clone was seen a few times. The V call is TRBV4-1, the J call TRBJ2-7; 14 nucleotides align to TRBD2. The V and J ends lost 0 bases and 0 bases, in that order; junction bases with no gene match: 7. CDR1 is MGHRA and CDR2 is YSYEKL in the germline V gene. The CDR3 spans 19 residues. The CDR3 nucleotides read TGCGCCAGCAGCCAAGACCCGTGGACTAGCGGGAGGAGCTCCTACGAGCAGTACTTC. This sequence encodes CASSQDPWTSGRSSYEQYF.

The V call is TRBV5-5, the J call TRBJ2-5; D uncertain. The CDR3 loop spans 15 amino acids. V was pared by 0 bases and J by 2 bases, with 11 bases between. CDR1 is SGHKS, CDR2 YYEKEE, per germline (reference sequence). This chain's CDR3 is CASSLARTVQETQYF. CDR3 bases: TGTGCCAGCAGCTTGGCCCGGACGGTTCAAGAGACCCAGTACTTC. The whole variable domain, remainder taken from reference TRBV5-5 and TRBJ2-5, is DAGVTQSPTHLIKTRGQQVTLRCSPISGHKSVSWYQQVLGQGPQFIFQYYEKEERGRGNFPDRFSARQFPNYSSELNVNALLLGDSALYLCASSLARTVQETQYFGPGTRLLVL.

The chain carries TRBV11-3 and TRBJ1-1; the match to TRBD1 covers 7 bases. This CDR3 is 15 amino acids long. Germline lookup yields CDR1 SGHNT and CDR2 YENEEA. The V gene end was trimmed by 0 bases and the J gene end by 4 bases; junction bases not matched to a gene: 5. The CDR3 protein is CASSLEGGSGTEAFF. DNA of the CDR3: TGTGCCAGCAGCTTAGAAGGGGGCTCGGGCACTGAAGCTTTCTTT.